The clone carrying this TCR beta chain was detected ten times or more. Its antigen is still unknown. The time point denotes: blood at routine non-recurrence follow-up after resection. Sequencing covered unsorted whole RNA taken from tumor, nontumor lung or frozen PBMC. The germline V gene encodes CDR1 MDHEN and CDR2 SYDVKM. There are 13 residues in the CDR3. V lost 7 bases to trimming and J lost 3 bases, with 12 bases between them. The data are from a study of spatial heterogeneity in lung cancer. The study's findings and limits: The study found ubiquitous expanded tumor TCRs in blood more at resection than follow-up.

Each CDR3 protein gets one entry after TCRdb re-called the 5' RACE reads with MiXCR. The sample has some 10,000 distinct CDR3 sequences, roughly 9.1% seen once. The receptor was derived from a female donor with early-stage non-small cell lung cancer. The source material was PBMCs, sampled at follow-up. J is TRBJ2-5 and V is TRBV28, with a possible D match to TRBD1 (5 bases). The CDR3 is CASTGRAKETQYF. The CDR3 DNA reads as TGTGCCAGCACGGGCAGGGCGAAAGAGACCCAGTACTTC.